Below, 14 T cell receptor beta chains from the same sample are listed, as sequenced in a study of T cell clusters in autoimmune cytopenias. TRB amplification used approximately 0.25 ug of peripheral blood genomic DNA. TRB rearrangements were amplified by touch-down multiplex PCR with mixed TRB-A/B primers. Following a re-call of the multiplex PCR reads, TCRdb has one entry per CDR3 protein and lacks DNA. The sample has 7,000 to 7,500 distinct CDR3 sequences, and its top ten clones hold about 23%. These data are also associated with another study on T cell repertoires in aging, cancer and after chemotherapy.

Sequencing was done on a sample of peripheral blood. These receptors originate from a human donor in good health.

This clonotype is classed as medium-sized by frequency. The rearrangement uses TRBV15 and TRBJ2-3. The CDR3 is 14 amino acids. CDR1 is LNHNV, CDR2 YYDKDF, per germline (reference sequence). CDR3 sequence reads: CATSTDISTDTQYF.

The chain recombines TRBV6-5 with TRBJ1-1. There are 14 residues in the CDR3. CDR1 is MNHEY and CDR2 is SVGAGI in the germline V gene. The CDR3: CASSYLSARTEAFF.

This clonotype shows up as medium-sized by frequency. The V and J genes are TRBV19 and TRBJ2-1; TCRdb's assignment of TRBD1 cannot be checked, as there is no DNA. Germline V gene sequence: CDR1 LNHDA, CDR2 SQIVND (reference sequence). The CDR3 consists of 14 residues. CDR3 in amino acids: CASAGDMGTGNKFF. Supplemented by reference TRBV19 and TRBJ2-1, the full variable domain reads DGGITQSPKYLFRKEGQNVTLSCEQNLNHDAMYWYRQDPGQGLRLIYYSQIVNDFQKGDIAEGYSVSREKKESFPLTVTSAQKNPTAFYLCASAGDMGTGNKFFGPGTRLTVL.

This clonotype is called medium-sized based on its frequency. The V gene is TRBV30, the J gene TRBJ2-7; TCRdb gives TRBD2 as the D gene, but with no DNA this cannot be confirmed. The germline gives CDR1 GTSNPN, CDR2 SVGIG (reference sequence). The CDR3 loop spans 16 amino acids. The CDR3 here is CAWSAPLLAFSYEQYF.

This clonotype is medium-sized (0.01 to 0.1%) by frequency. The chain joins TRBV5-6 to TRBJ1-2; TCRdb gives TRBD1 as the D gene, but with no DNA this cannot be confirmed. CDR1 is SGHDT, CDR2 YYEEEE, per germline. This CDR3 is built from 15 residues. The CDR3 is CASSLGGTGSYGYTF.

This clonotype ranks as medium-sized (0.01 to 0.1%) in terms of frequency. The rearrangement uses TRBV7-9 and TRBJ2-7; absent DNA, TCRdb's TRBD1 call cannot be checked. The CDR3 totals 15 residues. Germline V gene data show CDR1 as SEHNR and CDR2 as FQNEAQ (reference sequence). The CDR3: CASSTTGTGSYEQYF.

J is TRBJ1-5 and V is TRBV19; the D call from TCRdb, TRBD1, cannot be confirmed without DNA. Per the germline V gene, CDR1 is LNHDA and CDR2 is SQIVND (reference sequence). This CDR3 is 15 amino acids long. The CDR3 loop is CASSILDRDNQPQHF.

The chain combines TRBV5-4 with TRBJ1-1. Germline loops: CDR1 SGHNT, CDR2 YYREEE (reference sequence). CDR3 length: 16 amino acids. The CDR3 protein is CASSLEGRRENTEAFF.

This chain joins TRBV5-6 and TRBJ2-5; TCRdb reports TRBD2, a call that lacks DNA to check it against. The CDR3 covers 14 residues. CDR1 is SGHDT, CDR2 YYEEEE, per germline. The CDR3 protein is CASSLLGSSETQYF.

This chain links TRBV19 with TRBJ1-1; lacking DNA, the TRBD1 call made by TCRdb goes unchecked. CDR1 and CDR2 from the germline V gene are LNHDA and SQIVND (reference sequence). The CDR3 extends over 13 amino acids. CDR3 residues: CASSIQGDTEAFF. The entire variable domain, with the rest obtained from reference TRBV19 and TRBJ1-1, is as follows: DGGITQSPKYLFRKEGQNVTLSCEQNLNHDAMYWYRQDPGQGLRLIYYSQIVNDFQKGDIAEGYSVSREKKESFPLTVTSAQKNPTAFYLCASSIQGDTEAFFGQGTRLTVV.

This clonotype is medium-sized (0.01 to 0.1%) by frequency. CDR3 residues: CASSRGTSYEQYF. V and J are TRBV5-5 and TRBJ2-7. The CDR3 runs 13 residues. CDR1 and CDR2 from the germline V gene are SGHKS and YYEKEE (reference sequence). The whole variable domain, remainder taken from reference TRBV5-5 and TRBJ2-7, is DAGVTQSPTHLIKTRGQQVTLRCSPISGHKSVSWYQQVLGQGPQFIFQYYEKEERGRGNFPDRFSARQFPNYSSELNVNALLLGDSALYLCASSRGTSYEQYFGPGTRLTVT.

This clonotype ranks as medium-sized in terms of frequency. CDR3 loop: CASSIASRTASLWAGELFF. The rearrangement joins TRBV19 to TRBJ2-2; TCRdb names TRBD1, which stays unverified in the absence of DNA. CDR1 and CDR2 from the germline V gene are LNHDA and SQIVND (reference sequence). CDR3 length: 19 amino acids. Together with reference TRBV19 and TRBJ2-2, the CDR3 gives the full variable domain: DGGITQSPKYLFRKEGQNVTLSCEQNLNHDAMYWYRQDPGQGLRLIYYSQIVNDFQKGDIAEGYSVSREKKESFPLTVTSAQKNPTAFYLCASSIASRTASLWAGELFFGEGSRLTVL.

The chain carries TRBV30 and TRBJ2-4. Germline V gene sequence: CDR1 GTSNPN, CDR2 SVGIG (reference sequence). The CDR3 length is 13 residues. The CDR3: CAWSRVAKNIQYF. The full variable domain, rest sourced from reference TRBV30 and TRBJ2-4, is SQTIHQWPATLVQPVGSPLSLECTVEGTSNPNLYWYRQAAGRGLQLLFYSVGIGQISSEVPQNLSASRPQDRQFILSSKKLLLSDSGFYLCAWSRVAKNIQYFGAGTRLSVL.

Frequency places this clonotype as medium-sized (0.01 to 0.1%). CDR3 protein: CSVLTRSSYEQYF. The chain uses TRBV29-1 and TRBJ2-7. This CDR3 is built from 13 residues. The V gene's germline CDR1 is SQVTM and CDR2 ANQGSEA.